This T cell receptor (beta chain) was sequenced for a study of T cells in Graves' hyperthyroidism and ophthalmopathy. Study outcomes and limitations: A model using 13 V-J features told ophthalmopathy apart from stable hyperthyroidism.

Isolation of PBMCs was performed on 8.5 to 10 ml fresh peripheral blood. This clonotype was seen ten or more times. Its target is not known. Amplification yielded TCR beta CDR3 regions, with RNA transcripts as the source. The HTBI primer set was used in a first-round RT-PCR of the TCR CDR3. Each CDR3 protein gets one entry after TCRdb re-called the multiplex PCR reads with MiXCR. There are approximately 220,000 distinct CDR3 sequences in the sample; 18% occur only once, and about 45% lies in the top ten. Per the germline V gene, CDR1 is LGHDT and CDR2 is YNNKEL (reference sequence). This CDR3 is built from 15 residues. J was trimmed by 4 bases and V by 1 base; bases with no gene match: 3.

Specimen: blood. The rearrangement joins TRBV3-1 to TRBJ2-5, with TRBD2 identical over 10 bases. The receptor comes from a man in his forties with Graves' hyperthyroidism. DNA for the CDR3: TGTGCCAGCAGCCAAGTTGCTAGCGGGGGAGAGACCCAGTACTTC. This gives the protein CASSQVASGGETQYF.